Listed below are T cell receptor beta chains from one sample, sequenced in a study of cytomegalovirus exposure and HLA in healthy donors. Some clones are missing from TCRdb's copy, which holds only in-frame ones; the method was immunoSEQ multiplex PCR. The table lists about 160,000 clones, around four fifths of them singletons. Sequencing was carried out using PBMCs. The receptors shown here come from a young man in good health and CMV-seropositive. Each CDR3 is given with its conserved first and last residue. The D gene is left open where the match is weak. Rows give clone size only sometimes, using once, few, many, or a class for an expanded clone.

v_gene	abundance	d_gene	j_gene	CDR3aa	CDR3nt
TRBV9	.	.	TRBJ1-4	CASSPGPLREKLFF	TGTGCCAGCAGCCCAGGCCCGCTACGGGAAAAACTGTTTTTT
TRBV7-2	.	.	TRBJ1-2	CASSLDSFGGYTF	TGTGCCAGCAGCCTCGACAGCTTTGGGGGCTACACCTTC
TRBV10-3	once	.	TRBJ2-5	CAISESRDRQETQYF	TGTGCCATCAGTGAGTCGCGGGACCGCCAAGAGACCCAGTACTTC
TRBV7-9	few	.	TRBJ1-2	CASSLGGHYGYTF	TGTGCCAGCAGCTTAGGTGGCCACTATGGCTACACCTTC
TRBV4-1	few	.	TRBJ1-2	CASSQDRQRHGYTF	TGCGCCAGCAGCCAAGATCGGCAGCGGCATGGCTACACCTTC
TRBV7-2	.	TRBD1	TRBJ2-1	CASSLGTGEFSEQFF	TGTGCCAGCAGCTTGGGAACAGGGGAATTCAGTGAGCAGTTCTTC
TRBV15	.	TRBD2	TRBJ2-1	CATSSGRLAEEQFF	TGTGCCACCAGCAGCGGAAGACTAGCAGAGGAGCAGTTCTTC
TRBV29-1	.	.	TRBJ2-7	CSVEGGAEYEQYF	TGCAGCGTTGAAGGCGGGGCGGAGTACGAGCAGTACTTC
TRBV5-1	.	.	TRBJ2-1	CASSLAQVSNEQFF	TGCGCCAGCAGCTTGGCTCAGGTTAGCAATGAGCAGTTCTTC
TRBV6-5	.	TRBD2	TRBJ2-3	CASRRTGGPTDTQYF	TGTGCCAGCAGGCGAACGGGGGGGCCCACAGATACGCAGTATTTT
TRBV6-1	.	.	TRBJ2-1	CASSEPPEGAREQFF	TGTGCCAGCAGTGAACCCCCAGAGGGAGCTAGAGAGCAGTTCTTC
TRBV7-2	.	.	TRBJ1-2	CASSLASGGYTF	TGTGCCAGCAGCTTAGCTTCGGGAGGCTACACCTTC
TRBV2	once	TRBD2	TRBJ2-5	CASSQRLAGGETQYF	TGTGCCAGCTCTCAGCGACTAGCGGGGGGAGAGACCCAGTACTTC
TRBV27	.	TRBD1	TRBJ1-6	CASSSPDRENSPLHF	TGTGCCAGCAGTTCCCCGGACAGGGAAAATTCACCCCTCCACTTT
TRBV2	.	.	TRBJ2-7	CASRPTGQEQYF	TGTGCCAGCAGGCCCACAGGGCAGGAGCAGTACTTC
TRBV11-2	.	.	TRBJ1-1	CASSSGIAAFF	TGTGCCAGCAGCTCAGGGATCGCAGCTTTCTTT
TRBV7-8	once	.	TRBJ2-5	CASSQDHRTETQYF	TGTGCCAGCAGCCAAGACCACAGGACGGAGACCCAGTACTTC
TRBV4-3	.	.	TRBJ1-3	CASSQVGRNSGNTIYF	TGCGCCAGCAGCCAAGTGGGCAGAAACTCTGGAAACACCATATATTTT
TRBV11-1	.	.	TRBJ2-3	CASSFQGYTDTQYF	TGTGCCAGCAGCTTCCAGGGATACACAGATACGCAGTATTTT
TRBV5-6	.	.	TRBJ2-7	CASSLGRSYEQYF	TGTGCCAGCAGCCTAGGTCGATCCTACGAGCAGTACTTC
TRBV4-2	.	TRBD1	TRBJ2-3	CASSQRNQGEIPDTQYF	TGTGCCAGCAGCCAAAGAAACCAGGGGGAAATCCCAGATACGCAGTATTTT